The sequence of this T cell receptor (beta chain) was determined in a study of cytomegalovirus exposure and HLA in healthy donors. On the study more broadly: In an early release, HLA-typed donors contributed about 80 million unique TCR sequences. Broader study findings: Presence/absence analyses assumed roughly uniform sequencing depth across donors. Published work reported that the classifier diagnosed cytomegalovirus status with high specificity and sensitivity.

Primers: 60 Vbeta forward and 13 Jbeta reverse. TCRdb keeps only in-frame clones here, not all; method: immunoSEQ multiplex PCR. The sample has 50,000 to 70,000 clones, 65% to 80% seen once; the top ten hold about 35%. The CDR3 spans 14 residues. Per germline, CDR1 MNHNY and CDR2 SVGAGI (reference sequence). Trimming took 0 bases from V and 0 from J, leaving 3 bases between them. The table lists this clone with a count of one. Its target is unknown. This sequence originates from a man in his forties or fifties in good health and CMV-seropositive. This chain links TRBV6-6 with TRBJ1-5; no clear D. The sequenced material came from PBMCs. CDR3 loop: CASSYSASNQPQHF. The CDR3 region has the DNA TGTGCCAGCAGTTACTCGGCTAGCAATCAGCCCCAGCATTTT.